In this sample, the clone carrying this T cell receptor beta chain turned up once. What it recognizes is unknown. The data originate from a study of T cells in localized non-small cell lung cancer. V lost 1 base and J lost 5, with 13 bases in between. Germline values: CDR1 SGHTA, CDR2 FQGNSA. CDR3 length: 15 residues. Here immunoSEQ multiplex PCR was the method, and the copy in TCRdb shows in-frame clones only, minus some. The sample shows over 70,000 clones, around 85% of them seen only once. General study points: Among the tissues sampled, uninvolved adjacent lung had the highest T cell clonality, above tumor. Density of T cells in blood, when higher, went with longer overall survival. Of the top 100 tumor clones, median roughly 53 were in adjacent lung, some 30 among its top 100.

This receptor was taken from an older male donor with stage III squamous cell lung carcinoma. The sample in question was peripheral blood, obtained before any cancer treatment. The chain recombines TRBV7-2 with TRBJ2-3; D unresolved. CDR3 sequence: CASSLVVSPIDTQYF. The CDR3 DNA reads TGTGCCAGCAGCTTAGTAGTCTCCCCCATAGATACGCAGTATTTT.